This T cell receptor beta chain originates from a study of cytomegalovirus exposure and HLA in healthy donors (TCRdb year 2017). Broadly, across the study: An earlier analysis of roughly 500 of the donors reported more than 250 Gb of sequence data and around 110 million unique TCR beta sequences from 150 million to 200 million T cells. An early release covering more than 500 HLA-typed donors comprised about 310 gigabases of sequencing data and roughly 85 million unique TCR sequences. Of the approximately 400 genotyped donors, roughly 80% fell in the genetic ancestry cluster associated with self-reported Caucasian donors. The aim of the study was to test whether cataloging public T cell receptors could identify signatures of past pathogen exposure. Using immunosequencing, the study profiled T cell repertoires from 666 subjects and related those repertoires to cytomegalovirus serostatus. A separate validation cohort of roughly 120 different subjects was used in addition to the 666-subject first cohort. The study combined high-throughput TCR immunosequencing, statistical association of individual TCRs with disease status, and machine learning to predict cytomegalovirus infection status. A later analysis re-examined previously published TCR beta repertoires from around 670 donors and added high-resolution HLA genotyping to investigate patterns of TCR occurrence. The later analysis used no new phenotypic data to find candidate immune exposures, relying instead on TCR beta sequences and their occurrence across donors. In an earlier analysis of roughly 540 of the donors, high-throughput TCR beta sequencing was used to judge whether each TCR beta V gene segment behaved as functional or pseudogenic. Alongside the repertoire data, information on donor age, sex, ethnicity and CMV serostatus was compiled. A later genetic analysis took genome-wide SNP genotypes for about 65% of the roughly 670 donors and used that subset as a discovery cohort. Every discovery cohort repertoire had been produced on one sequencing platform. HLA typing covered class I and class II loci at four-digit resolution. Typing coverage differed by locus: A, B, C, DRB1 and DQB1 were typed in roughly 620-640 donors, DQA1 in 522, DPA1 in some 600, and DPB1 in approximately 450. Four to six DR-DQ haplotypes were handled as single units for association and clustering, since linkage in the cohort was strong. Across approximately 400 genotyped donors of the cohort, an average of about 240,000 unique TCR beta nucleotide sequences per donor were sequenced, and approximately 17% of those sequences were non-productive.

The CDR3 numbers 15 residues from cysteine through phenylalanine. Only CDR3 DNA remains: 45 bases, in frame from the first base. The germline V gene (reference sequence) specifies SEHNR as CDR1 and FQNEAQ as CDR2. Clipping removes 6 bases from V and 4 bases from J, with 10 as the unmatched junction base count. The cohort was made up of about 670 healthy bone marrow donors. All cohort members were sampled while nominally healthy, although unrecorded immune exposures were likely present. The donor was CMV seropositive and was included in the group of 290 or so seropositive cohort members. A peripheral blood sample was collected from each donor, and TCR beta sequencing was performed on peripheral blood mononuclear cells. Genomic DNA extraction from the blood cell samples was performed with the Qiagen DNeasy Blood Extraction Kit. Libraries were constructed by the immunoSEQ multiplex PCR assay. The multiplex PCR relied on a mix of 60 forward primers for TCR Vbeta segments and 13 reverse primers for TCR Jbeta segments. Amplification of the CDR3 region of rearranged TCR beta genes was performed with a multiplex PCR assay on genomic DNA. The Illumina HiSeq System was used to sequence the amplified TCR beta libraries as 87-base-pair reads. As for how the authors treated the data: A later analysis tallied 75 million to 95 million unique TCR beta chains across the approximately 670 repertoires, and around 12 million of those chains were shared by two or more donors. To remove PCR and sequencing errors, raw reads were error-corrected and collapsed into unique sequences using a nearest-neighbor algorithm that merged closely related sequences. CDR3 sequences were aligned to IMGT reference sequences to assign V, D and J gene segments. For a sequence to be retained, at least a six-nucleotide match to both a V gene segment and a J gene segment was required. Rearrangements were classified as productive when the CDR3 lacked stop codons and remained in frame with V and J, and all other rearrangements were classified as non-productive. CDR3 was defined according to IMGT convention as the region running from the second conserved V-encoded cysteine to the conserved J-encoded phenylalanine. The earlier analysis of approximately 500 of the donors excluded sequences that lacked an unambiguous match to a single V gene segment. An earlier analysis of 587 of the donors called V segments functional above 56.7% productive rearrangements and segregating when the between-donor standard deviation exceeded 5%. To diagnose cytomegalovirus status from the catalog of TCR beta chain sequences, a statistical classification framework was built. In a later analysis, TCR nucleotide sequences were compared against IMGT/GENE-DB human TR gene sequences so that V and J genes could be assigned. In a later analysis, CDR3 sequences and most-parsimonious VDJ recombination scenarios were assigned using the TCRdist pipeline. In a later analysis, every TCR beta chain was defined by the combination of its CDR3 amino acid sequence and its V-gene family, and reads without a unique V-gene family were dropped. A later analysis removed 592 highly shared, low-generation-probability nucleotide sequences to deal with suspected cross-contamination and a sequencing artifact. In a later analysis, a clonal expansion index for each public chain was calculated from normalized within-repertoire ranks of inferred template counts. In a later analysis, generation probabilities were computed using a VDJ recombination model fitted to out-of-frame rearrangements, and the results were checked against IGoR. In a later analysis, hypergeometric tests were used to score TCR-TCR, TCR-HLA and TCR-CMV co-occurrence, with a repertoire-size bias correction applied to TCR pairs. To estimate false discovery rates, a later analysis permuted the HLA or CMV assignments 20 times. A later analysis grouped co-occurring TCRs with DBSCAN, adding TCRdist sequence similarity when clustering within HLA-allele-positive subsets. Repertoires with fewer than 30,000 or more than 120,000 public chains were left out of co-occurrence clustering, as were five repertoires with anomalous nucleotide sharing. TCRdb holds this immuneACCESS table with in-frame rearrangements only. Some clones are missing; in checked studies, unresolved V genes explain under half, and the rest has no known cause. D and trimming come from the DNA, and the V and J calls and clone size come from that table. Recorded for this sample are approximately 120,000 clones; roughly 80% of them occurred a single time. The ten biggest clones cover 11% of the sample.

A word on this clone: Its recognized antigen is unknown. It has no much larger one-base neighbor in the sample; base qualities were not kept.

Study-level results and caveats: In a later analysis, about 17,000 TCR beta sequences were associated with specific HLA alleles at a false discovery rate of 0.05. A further reported finding was that TCR beta sequences accurately predicted the HLA-A and HLA-B alleles for most subjects in the first cohort. Because some donors lacked HLA typing at each locus, the association tests relied only on the typed subset. A later analysis found that most CMV-associated TCR beta chains appeared HLA-restricted, with HLA associations seemingly driven largely by CMV exposure. In an earlier analysis of about 540 of the donors, most TCR beta V segments were observed in productive rearrangements about 87% or about 30% of the time, broadly matching IMGT annotations. When HLA alleles, especially DR and DQ, strongly co-occurred, TCR associations were difficult to assign to individual alleles. In a later analysis, several top co-occurrence clusters were reported to appear linked to parvovirus B19, influenza, CMV and Epstein-Barr virus. While some public TCRs were present in many individuals, most TCR sequences turned up only very rarely across donors. Cytomegalovirus status was reported to be diagnosed by the classifier with high specificity and sensitivity in both the original and validation cohorts. A later analysis found that HLA-associated TCR beta chains were more clonally expanded and had lower generation probabilities than equally common non-associated chains. The presence/absence analyses assumed that sequencing depth was roughly uniform across donors, and that assumption may not be true. For the cohort, immune exposure information was limited to CMV serostatus. In this cohort, only TCR beta chains were sequenced, and detectable features were limited by the absence of alpha or paired-chain data. Some IMGT-functional V segments, including TRBV6-2 and TRBV6-3, could not be distinguished by the 87-base-pair reads and were therefore excluded. According to a later genetic analysis, donors in an Asian-associated ancestry cluster had fewer N-insertions in productive TCRs than the approximately 710-donor mean. A cluster of highly shared sequence variants was judged likely to be a technical artifact of the sequencing pipeline. Correlated functional status among segregating V segments might reflect linkage disequilibrium, but an unknown experimental factor could not be ruled out. A total of fewer than 200 TCR beta chains were listed by the study as associated with cytomegalovirus. A later genetic analysis associated a missense DCLRE1C variant with V-gene and J-gene trimming of TCR beta chains, and an independent cohort replicated the association. The authors suggested that the approach could potentially be extended to other disease states and immunological phenotypes. A later analysis found that TCR association rates varied across HLA loci, with DRB1 alleles showing the most associated TCRs and HLA-C alleles the fewest. The earlier analysis of around 600 of the donors excluded about 16 rarely observed V segments, including chromosome 9 orphons, because counts were too low. A few of the identified cytomegalovirus-associated TCR beta chains were confirmed in vitro to be specific for cytomegalovirus antigens.

This receptor was obtained from a young man in good health and CMV-seropositive. The sequenced sample was PBMCs. The chain links TRBV7-9 with TRBJ2-3; TRBD1 aligns with 7 central bases. The CDR3 in this case is CASRRDRETPDTQYF. The nucleotide sequence is given as TGTGCCAGCAGACGAGACAGGGAAACGCCAGATACGCAGTATTTT.